This T cell receptor (beta chain) was found in a study of T-cell memory formation after mild COVID-19. Study-wide findings and caveats: Clones that contracted from day 15 to 85 had balanced CD4/CD8; later expanders were CD4+ biased. Detection of some responders pre-infection suggested pre-existing cross-reactive memory T cells participated.

TCRdb independently ran MiXCR on the 5' RACE reads; one entry per CDR3 protein. Counted here are about 540,000 distinct CDR3 sequences, roughly 20% occurring once; the ten biggest clones make up around 13%. The CDR3 covers 14 residues. Germline CDR1 is SQVTM and CDR2 is ANQGSEA. The trim removed 5 bases at V and 4 bases at J, leaving 8 bases unmatched. This clonotype turned up a few times. Its target is unknown. The sequenced sample was PBMCs or a T cell subset sorted from them (not recorded which). The chain uses TRBV29-1 and TRBJ1-2, with 9 bases fitting TRBD1. The sequence derives from an adult woman who had mild COVID-19 (a few samples of this study predate the infection). Cell type and time point are not known. This CDR3 is CSVPTGGDGYGYTF. The DNA of the CDR3 is TGCAGCGTTCCAACAGGGGGCGACGGCTATGGCTACACCTTC.